Each of the 20 T cell receptor beta chains below was sequenced from the same sample in a study of blood T cell repertoires in COVID-19. Generated by immunoSEQ multiplex PCR, the TCRdb table keeps only in-frame clones and is missing some. The sample includes approximately 210,000 clones, roughly 76% seen only once; the top ten take 5.1%. Input material: peripheral blood. These receptors were collected from a human donor in a cohort sampled during active COVID-19.

The chain is built from TRBV18 and TRBJ2-7; 13 nucleotides align to TRBD2. Germline V gene sequence: CDR1 KGHSH, CDR2 LQKENI. V was clipped by 3 bases and J by 6 bases; unmatched bases: 11. The CDR3 spans 17 residues. CDR3 sequence reads: CASSPLGTSGTWGEQYF. In DNA form, the CDR3 reads TGTGCCAGCTCACCCCTAGGGACTAGCGGGACCTGGGGCGAGCAGTACTTC.

The chain uses TRBV3-1 (or the pseudogene TRBV3-2) and TRBJ1-5, with D maybe TRBD1 (6 bases). CDR3 length: 16 residues. Germline assignment: CDR1 LGHDT and CDR2 YNNKEL (reference sequence). The ends were cut back, 2 bases at V and 2 bases at J, with 13 bases in the middle. The CDR3 is CASSQRGAGGNQPQHF. CDR3 DNA: TGTGCCAGCAGCCAACGGGGGGCGGGGGGCAATCAGCCCCAGCATTTT.

V usage is TRBV19 and J usage is TRBJ1-2; no reliable D call. Germline V gene data show CDR1 as LNHDA and CDR2 as SQIVND (reference sequence). CDR3 size: 13 residues. V gave up 0 bases and J gave up 4 bases, with 6 bases separating them. CDR3 DNA: TGTGCCAGTAGTATAGATCGTCGCTATGGCTACACCTTC. It specifies CASSIDRRYGYTF.

The chain recombines TRBV6-5 with TRBJ2-5, with 8 positions matching TRBD1. Germline V gives CDR1 MNHEY, CDR2 SVGAGI. The CDR3 is 12 amino acids. V was pared by 9 bases and J by 5 bases, with 5 bases of the junction left unmatched. CDR3 in amino acids: CASHTGGETQYF. CDR3 DNA sequence: TGTGCCAGTCATACAGGGGGGGAGACCCAGTACTTC.

V gene TRBV10-3 combines with J gene TRBJ1-2, with TRBD1 identical over 8 bases. The junction had 10 bases not matched to a gene; V was cut back by 6 bases and J by 4 bases. The CDR3 contains 15 residues. Germline V lookup: CDR1 ENHRY, CDR2 SYGVKD. CDR3 bases: TGTGCCATCAGGAACCCCCGGACAGGGACCTATGGCTACACCTTC. Amino acid sequence: CAIRNPRTGTYGYTF.

The chain has TRBV7-3 and TRBJ2-1; TRBD2 aligns across 10 bases. CDR1 is SGHTA and CDR2 is FQGTGA in the germline V gene. CDR3 length equals 14 residues. The V segment lost 5 bases and the J segment 10 bases; nucleotides outside the gene matches: 8. This chain's CDR3 is CASSPFGTSAEQFF. As DNA, the CDR3 is TGTGCCAGCAGCCCATTCGGGACTAGCGCCGAGCAGTTCTTC.

V and J are TRBV6-2 or TRBV6-3 and TRBJ2-7; D not certain. This CDR3 contains 13 residues. Germline values: CDR1 MNHEY, CDR2 SVGEGT. V gave up 2 bases and J gave up 0 bases, with 5 bases separating them. This CDR3 is CASSYPLSYEQYF. CDR3 bases: TGTGCCAGCAGTTACCCCCTCTCCTACGAGCAGTACTTC.

The J gene is TRBJ2-7, the V gene TRBV19; the D gene is possibly TRBD1 (5 bases). The CDR3 is 14 residues long. Looked up from germline, CDR1 is LNHDA and CDR2 is SQIVND (reference sequence). Trimming took 6 bases from V and 3 from J, leaving 15 bases between them. The CDR3 loop reads CASSPDIIRYEQYF. The CDR3 nucleotides read TGTGCCAGTAGCCCGGACATCATACGCTACGAGCAGTACTTC.

The V gene is TRBV18, the J gene TRBJ2-2, with TRBD2 identical over 8 bases. CDR1 and CDR2 from the germline V gene are KGHSH and LQKENI. J gave up 2 bases and V 3 bases, and 5 bases lay outside the gene matches. The length of the CDR3 is 16 residues. CDR3 sequence reads: CASSPLTSGNTGELFF. Written as DNA, the CDR3 is TGTGCCAGCTCACCTCTTACTAGCGGCAACACCGGGGAGCTGTTTTTT.

This clone was counted once. The chain carries TRBV6-2 or TRBV6-3 and TRBJ2-2; weak D call: TRBD2 (5 bases). CDR3 size: 15 residues. V lost 3 bases to trimming and J lost 0 bases, with 8 bases between them. Looked up from germline, CDR1 is MNHEY and CDR2 is SVGEGT. CDR3 sequence reads: CASSYRRANTGELFF. CDR3 DNA sequence: TGTGCCAGCAGTTATCGGCGGGCGAACACCGGGGAGCTGTTTTTT.

The CDR3 sequence: CASSSPGLAGAYEQYF. CDR3 sequence (DNA): TGTGCCAGCAGTTCTCCGGGACTAGCGGGAGCCTACGAGCAGTACTTC. V and J are TRBV28 and TRBJ2-7; 14 nucleotides line up with TRBD2. The CDR3 runs to 16 residues. J lost 2 bases, V lost 4 bases, and 4 bases had no gene match. In germline, CDR1 is MDHEN, CDR2 SYDVKM. Using reference TRBV28 and TRBJ2-7 for the parts outside the CDR3, the full variable domain is DVKVTQSSRYLVKRTGEKVFLECVQDMDHENMFWYRQDPGLGLRLIYFSYDVKMKEKGDIPEGYSVSREKKERFSLILESASTNQTSMYLCASSSPGLAGAYEQYFGPGTRLTVT.

The chain combines TRBV7-3 with TRBJ2-2, with D tentatively TRBD1 (5 bases). Germline CDR1 reads SGHTA; CDR2 reads FQGTGA. The CDR3 has 16 residues. Trimming cost V 2 bases and J 4 bases, with 14 bases left between them. The CDR3 region is CASSLGQGVGTGELFF. The CDR3 DNA reads as TGTGCCAGCAGCTTAGGGCAGGGTGTTGGCACCGGGGAGCTGTTTTTT.

A word on this clone: Distinct nucleotide sequences in the sample also encode this CDR3. The CDR3 nucleotides read TGTGCCAGCAGTCCCCGGACTAGCGGCTCCTACGAGCAGTACTTC. Its translation is CASSPRTSGSYEQYF. The J gene is TRBJ2-7, the V gene TRBV6-5, with TRBD2 identical over 10 bases. Per germline, CDR1 MNHEY and CDR2 SVGAGI. V gave up 5 bases and J gave up 0 bases; unmatched junction bases: 4. The CDR3 runs to 15 residues.

The chain joins TRBV6-6 to TRBJ2-5, with D tentatively TRBD1 (6 bases). CDR1 is MNHNY and CDR2 is SVGAGI in the germline V gene (reference sequence). Trimming took 6 bases from V and 3 from J, leaving 17 bases between them. This CDR3 has 15 residues. The CDR3 sequence: CASRAGTSNKETQYF. DNA for the CDR3: TGTGCCAGCAGGGCCGGGACATCCAACAAAGAGACCCAGTACTTC.

The rearrangement uses TRBV27 and TRBJ2-7; 8 bases agree with TRBD1. CDR3 size: 15 residues. The V and J ends lost 5 bases and 2 bases, in that order; junction bases with no gene match: 8. Germline V gives CDR1 MNHEY, CDR2 SMNVEV (reference sequence). The CDR3 loop is CASSGRTGLAYEQYF. CDR3 DNA: TGTGCCAGCAGTGGAAGGACAGGGTTGGCCTACGAGCAGTACTTC.

This chain connects TRBV14 to TRBJ2-7; a weak D match, TRBD2 (6 bases). Germline values: CDR1 SGHDN, CDR2 FVKESK. This CDR3 is built from 16 residues. With 0 bases removed from V and 7 bases from J, the gap between germline ends came to 19 bases. Written as DNA, the CDR3 is TGTGCCAGCAGCCAAGATCCCGGACTACGGGTTGAAGAGCAGTACTTC. Its translation: CASSQDPGLRVEEQYF.

This clone was seen a handful of times. The V gene is TRBV7-9, the J gene TRBJ2-7, with D unresolved. The V gene's germline CDR1 is SEHNR and CDR2 FQNEAQ (reference sequence). The V end was cut by 4 bases, the J end by 2 bases, with 3 bases between. The CDR3 totals 11 residues. CDR3 in DNA: TGTGCCAGCAGCTCTGCCTACGAGCAGTACTTC. This gives the protein CASSSAYEQYF.

This chain uses TRBV5-1 with TRBJ2-7; 8 bases map to TRBD1. The CDR3 sequence is 15 residues long. Per germline, CDR1 SGHRS and CDR2 YFSETQ. J gave up 11 bases and V 4 bases, and 17 bases lay outside the gene matches. The CDR3 nucleotides read TGCGCCAGCAGCCCGGGGACAGGATATACAGAAAAGGAGTACTTC. This translates into CASSPGTGYTEKEYF.

This rearrangement joins TRBV7-3 to TRBJ2-3; 11 nucleotides agree with TRBD2. In germline, CDR1 is SGHTA, CDR2 FQGTGA. The CDR3 is 16 residues long. Trimming at V came to 1 base and at J to 4 bases, leaving 4 bases not matched to a gene. In nucleotides, the CDR3 is TGTGCCAGCAGCTTAAGGGTAGCGGGAGGGGCAGATACGCAGTATTTT. It codes for CASSLRVAGGADTQYF.

The chain employs TRBV6-2 or TRBV6-3 and TRBJ1-2; weak D call: TRBD1 (6 bases). V dropped 2 bases and J dropped 4 bases, with 29 bases sitting between them. This CDR3 region has 20 residues. Germline-derived CDR1 and CDR2 are MNHEY and SVGEGT. CDR3 nucleotide sequence: TGTGCCAGCAGTTACCCCGTTGATGGGGGGGGACAAGTGGGTATCTATGGCTACACCTTC. Protein: CASSYPVDGGGQVGIYGYTF.